The 18 T cell receptor beta chains presented below share a single source sample, sequenced in a study of T cell responses to AZD1222 COVID-19 vaccine. The method was immunoSEQ multiplex PCR; TCRdb's version includes in-frame clones alone and lacks a portion of them. Here the sample spans 130,000 to 150,000 clones, under 95% being singletons. Source: peripheral blood, taken on day 0 of AZD1222 vaccination. These receptors all come from an adult in good health.

The chain employs TRBV9 and TRBJ1-2; a possible D gene is TRBD1 (5 bases). V dropped 5 bases and J dropped 5 bases, with 25 bases sitting between them. The CDR3 is made up of 17 amino acids. Germline V gene sequence: CDR1 SGDLS, CDR2 YYNGEE. In DNA, the CDR3 is TGTGCCAGCAGTCCCAACAGACAGCGCTCGGTCTGTTATGGCTACACCTTC. Its protein product is CASSPNRQRSVCYGYTF.

The chain is built from TRBV7-9 and TRBJ1-1; D call uncertain. The CDR3 sequence is 11 residues long. V was cut by 8 bases and J by 2 bases, with 6 bases left in between. Germline V gene sequence: CDR1 SEHNR, CDR2 FQNEAQ (reference sequence). CDR3 region: CASGKNTEAFF. The CDR3 nucleotides read TGTGCCAGCGGGAAAAACACTGAAGCTTTCTTT.

This clone was seen only once. The chain is built from TRBV9 and TRBJ1-2, with D unresolved. The CDR3 is made up of 13 amino acids. V dropped 0 bases and J dropped 3 bases, with 6 bases sitting between them. Per the germline V gene, CDR1 is SGDLS and CDR2 is YYNGEE. The CDR3 coding sequence is TGTGCCAGCAGCGTAGCTTTAGACTATGGCTACACCTTC. This codes for CASSVALDYGYTF.

The V call is TRBV5-4, the J call TRBJ1-1; possibly TRBD1 for D (5 bases). With 4 bases removed from V and 4 bases from J, the gap between germline ends came to 17 bases. The CDR3 spans 15 residues. The germline CDR1 and CDR2 sequences are SGHNT and YYREEE (reference sequence). The CDR3 DNA follows: TGTGCCAGCAGCGACCAAGGCGGGGGGGGCACTGAAGCTTTCTTT. It is translated as CASSDQGGGGTEAFF.

The chain couples TRBV7-8 to TRBJ1-5; D call uncertain. Between the trimmed V and J ends, which lost 5 bases and 4 bases, there was a span of 15 bases. CDR3 length: 15 residues. Germline V lookup: CDR1 SGHVS, CDR2 FQNEAQ. CDR3 DNA sequence: TGTGCCAGCAGCCCTCTTGCGGGATTTAATCAGCCCCAGCATTTT. Its protein product is CASSPLAGFNQPQHF.

The chain carries TRBV6-2 or TRBV6-3 and TRBJ1-2; D may be TRBD1 (5 bases). The CDR3 loop spans 18 amino acids. Trimming removed 6 bases from V and 1 base from J, with 24 bases in between. Germline V CDR1 and CDR2: MNHEY, SVGEGT. The CDR3 nucleotides are TGTGCCAGCAGCCGTCCCCTTTCCGGGACCCGCGTTAACTATGGCTACACCTTC. It codes for CASSRPLSGTRVNYGYTF.

The chain couples TRBV2 to TRBJ1-6; tentatively, D is TRBD1 (5 bases). The germline V and J ends were trimmed by 6 bases and 7 bases, with 16 bases remaining between them. In germline, CDR1 is SNHLY, CDR2 FYNNEI. The CDR3 contains 15 residues. The CDR3 DNA reads as TGTGCCAGCAGCCTCTCGGACATCGTGAATTCACCCCTCCACTTT. This translates into CASSLSDIVNSPLHF.

This sequence joins TRBV19 and TRBJ2-1; D may be TRBD2 (6 bases). The CDR3 has 19 amino acids. V dropped 4 bases and J dropped 7 bases, with 29 bases sitting between them. Germline V lookup: CDR1 LNHDA, CDR2 SQIVND (reference sequence). This chain's CDR3 is CASSKTAKPWEEGRNEQFF. CDR3 sequence (DNA): TGTGCCAGTAGTAAGACAGCTAAGCCTTGGGAGGAGGGTAGGAATGAGCAGTTCTTC. The entire variable domain, with the rest obtained from reference TRBV19 and TRBJ2-1, is as follows: DGGITQSPKYLFRKEGQNVTLSCEQNLNHDAMYWYRQDPGQGLRLIYYSQIVNDFQKGDIAEGYSVSREKKESFPLTVTSAQKNPTAFYLCASSKTAKPWEEGRNEQFFGPGTRLTVL.

The rearrangement uses TRBV4-1 and TRBJ2-7; D remains ambiguous. The V gene's germline CDR1 is MGHRA and CDR2 YSYEKL. V was trimmed by 0 bases and J by 4 bases, leaving 16 bases between them. The length of the CDR3 is 16 residues. The CDR3 loop is CASSQDKVTVRYEQYF. For the CDR3, the DNA is TGCGCCAGCAGCCAAGATAAGGTGACCGTCCGGTACGAGCAGTACTTC.

The rearrangement uses TRBV7-2 and TRBJ2-7, with 10 bases lining up with TRBD2. Germline trimming cut 5 bases from V and 2 bases from J; bases unmatched to any gene: 9. CDR3 size: 16 residues. CDR1 and CDR2 (germline): SGHTA, FQGNSA. The CDR3 loop is CASSPRGLAAAYEQYF. The CDR3, as DNA: TGTGCCAGCAGCCCCCGCGGACTAGCGGCCGCCTACGAGCAGTACTTC.

In this sample, this clone turned up once. CDR3 DNA sequence: TGTGCCAGCAGTTACTATAATTCACCCCTCCACTTT. Protein: CASSYYNSPLHF. The chain combines TRBV6-1 with TRBJ1-6, with D unclear. The CDR3 is made up of 12 amino acids. The V gene lost 5 bases and the J gene lost 3 bases, with 2 bases spanning the gap. Germline V gives CDR1 MNHNS, CDR2 SASEGT.

The V and J genes are TRBV29-1 and TRBJ1-1; TRBD1 matches at 10 bases. There are 17 residues in the CDR3. Germline V gene sequence: CDR1 SQVTM, CDR2 ANQGSEA. The trim removed 5 bases at V and 5 bases at J, leaving 17 bases unmatched. CDR3 in DNA: TGCAGCGTTTCTAAAATCCCGGGACAGGGGTCGTGGACTGAAGCTTTCTTT. Its protein is CSVSKIPGQGSWTEAFF.

The rearrangement uses TRBV28 and TRBJ2-5; tentative D call: TRBD2 (6 bases). Germline CDR1 MDHEN, CDR2 SYDVKM. The CDR3 consists of 15 residues. Trimming stripped 2 bases from V and 5 bases from J, with 15 bases between. CDR3 region: CASSLRQGGRETQYF. For the CDR3, the DNA is TGTGCCAGCAGTTTACGCCAGGGAGGTCGGGAGACCCAGTACTTC.

The chain links TRBV2 to TRBJ2-3; 9 bases map to TRBD1. This CDR3 has 14 residues. V was pared by 6 bases and J by 4 bases, with 5 bases of the junction left unmatched. Germline lookup yields CDR1 SNHLY and CDR2 FYNNEI. CDR3 in DNA: TGTGCCAGCAGGGACAGGGGTTCGGCAGATACGCAGTATTTT. Translation: CASRDRGSADTQYF.

V is TRBV9 and J is TRBJ1-2; 7 bases map to TRBD1. Germline CDR1 SGDLS, CDR2 YYNGEE. The CDR3 spans 13 residues. V was clipped by 5 bases and J by 8 bases; unmatched bases: 9. The chain's CDR3 is CASRTKGAEGYTF. The CDR3 bases are TGTGCCAGCAGAACAAAGGGGGCTGAAGGCTACACCTTC. Together with reference TRBV9 and TRBJ1-2, the CDR3 gives the full variable domain: DSGVTQTPKHLITATGQRVTLRCSPRSGDLSVYWYQQSLDQGLQFLIQYYNGEERAKGNILERFSAQQFPDLHSELNLSSLELGDSALYFCASRTKGAEGYTFGSGTRLTVV.

The chain couples TRBV6-5 to TRBJ2-2, with D perhaps TRBD2 (6 bases). V was pared by 5 bases and J by 1 base, with 11 bases between. The CDR3 is made up of 15 amino acids. The germline V gene encodes CDR1 MNHEY and CDR2 SVGAGI. DNA for the CDR3: TGTGCCAGCAGTAGCGGGCATAAGAACACCGGGGAGCTGTTTTTT. Its protein product is CASSSGHKNTGELFF.

The rearrangement links TRBV29-1 to TRBJ2-5, with 7 bases aligning to TRBD1. V trimming: 5 bases; J trimming: 3 bases; junction bases outside the gene matches: 12. The CDR3 consists of 15 residues. Germline-derived CDR1 and CDR2 are SQVTM and ANQGSEA. The CDR3 DNA sequence: TGCAGCGTTCAAGTTTCGGGACAGCGAGAAGAGACCCAGTACTTC. The encoded protein is CSVQVSGQREETQYF.

In its sample, this clone was seen once. The gene calls are TRBV18 and TRBJ2-7; 7 bases match TRBD1. The CDR3 totals 16 residues. V was clipped by 4 bases and J by 5 bases; unmatched bases: 14. The germline V gene encodes CDR1 KGHSH and CDR2 LQKENI. The CDR3 reads CASSQSGQPGPHEQYF. The CDR3 DNA reads as TGTGCCAGCTCACAGTCGGGACAGCCAGGTCCCCACGAGCAGTACTTC.